Given below is one T cell receptor (beta chain) in context. What it binds is unknown. TCRdb used MiXCR to reprocess the RT-PCR reads, holding one entry per CDR3 protein. Here the sample spans 150,000 to 200,000 distinct CDR3 sequences, over 9.5% being singletons. The CDR3 covers 16 residues. CDR1 and CDR2 (germline): SGHRS, YFSETQ. The V and J ends lost 0 bases and 5 bases respectively, with 15 bases between them. This entry belongs to a study of response to subunit inactivated influenza vaccine. Study-wide results and caveats: Seasonal influenza vaccination, on each occasion, was suggested by the authors to recruit few new T cells.

These data were also reused for a study on T cells expressing NK-cell markers. That paper notes: 5'RACE template switching with UMIs produced the TCR beta cDNA. Several of the donors carried dominant NKG2C+ clonotypes that took up roughly 1.0-8% of their CD8+ T cells. Unclear, still, was the HCMV specificity of the expanded NKG2C+ T cell clones.

This clonotype was obtained from a man aged 45-60 years who received an inactivated influenza vaccine. The chain employs TRBV5-1 and TRBJ2-1; D is possibly TRBD1 (5 bases). Sample: CD8+ T cells sorted from PBMCs, taken 11 to 12 days after vaccination. The CDR3: CASSLVDRRTNNEQFF. As DNA, the CDR3 is TGCGCCAGCAGCTTGGTAGACAGAAGGACGAACAATGAGCAGTTCTTC.